Below are 19 T cell receptor beta chains sequenced from a single sample in a study of cytomegalovirus exposure and HLA in healthy donors. PCR amplification relied on 60 Vbeta primers (plus 13 Jbeta primers). Assay: immunoSEQ multiplex PCR; the TCRdb copy retains only in-frame clones and omits some. Of about 170,000 clones listed, 82% are singletons. Sequenced sample: PBMCs. Receptors were obtained from a male donor in good health and CMV-seronegative.

The CDR3 sequence: CASSDLGGGVLDTQYF. In DNA, the CDR3 is TGTGCCAGCAGTGATTTGGGGGGGGGAGTTTTAGATACGCAGTATTTT. The chain recombines TRBV2 with TRBJ2-3, with 7 positions matching TRBD2. This CDR3 comprises 16 residues. The germline gives CDR1 SNHLY, CDR2 FYNNEI. V lost 3 bases to trimming and J lost 5 bases; unmatched junction nucleotides: 11.

The rearrangement uses TRBV6-5 and TRBJ2-7; maybe TRBD2 (5 bases). The CDR3 length is 14 residues. Germline assignment: CDR1 MNHEY and CDR2 SVGAGI. The V end was cut by 6 bases, the J end by 0 bases, with 12 bases between. The CDR3 DNA follows: TGTGCCAGCAGCGAGGGATGGGCCTCCTACGAGCAGTACTTC. It translates to CASSEGWASYEQYF.

The chain couples TRBV7-3 to TRBJ2-7; D unresolved. The CDR3 is 14 amino acids. Trimming stripped 5 bases from V and 6 bases from J, with 17 bases between. The germline V gene has CDR1 SGHTA and CDR2 FQGTGA. The chain's CDR3 is CASSDPLRSGEQYF. The CDR3 nucleotides are TGTGCCAGCAGCGATCCCCTTAGGAGTGGCGAGCAGTACTTC.

The chain combines TRBV18 with TRBJ1-1; D is undetermined. CDR1 is KGHSH, CDR2 LQKENI, per germline. V lost 2 bases, J lost 0 bases, and 7 bases lay in between. This CDR3 is 14 amino acids long. CDR3 in DNA: TGTGCCAGCTCACCAGTGACTTTGAACACTGAAGCTTTCTTT. Its translation is CASSPVTLNTEAFF.

The chain uses TRBV29-1 and TRBJ2-1, with D possibly being TRBD2 (5 bases). V lost 8 bases and J lost 0, with 14 bases in between. Germline V gene data show CDR1 as SQVTM and CDR2 as ANQGSEA. This CDR3 comprises 14 residues. The CDR3 nucleotides read TGCAGCTGGGGAGCGGCTAGCTCCTACAATGAGCAGTTCTTC. Amino acids: CSWGAASSYNEQFF.

This clone came up a few times. The chain joins TRBV5-4 to TRBJ2-2; D uncertain. Germline loops: CDR1 SGHNT, CDR2 YYREEE (reference sequence). V lost 4 bases and J lost 6, with 10 bases in between. The CDR3 extends over 13 amino acids. The CDR3 DNA is TGTGCCAGCAGCACTAAAGGTTCCGGGGAGCTGTTTTTT. Protein sequence: CASSTKGSGELFF.

The chain links TRBV9 to TRBJ2-7; D perhaps matches TRBD2 (6 bases). The CDR3 consists of 14 residues. The germline V and J ends were trimmed by 9 bases and 2 bases, with 18 bases remaining between them. CDR1 is SGDLS, CDR2 YYNGEE, per germline. The CDR3 region is CANPTRDSPYEQYF. The CDR3 bases are TGTGCCAACCCAACCCGGGACTCACCCTACGAGCAGTACTTC.

The CDR3 DNA follows: TGTGCCAGCAGTTCGTCGGTGGACATGAACACTGAAGCTTTCTTT. Residues: CASSSSVDMNTEAFF. This rearrangement joins TRBV6-5 to TRBJ1-1; tentatively, D is TRBD1 (5 bases). This CDR3 spans 15 amino acids. The germline V gene encodes CDR1 MNHEY and CDR2 SVGAGI. V was trimmed by 4 bases and J by 0 bases, leaving 12 bases between them.

This clone showed up just once. The chain links TRBV19 to TRBJ2-7; 7 nucleotides align to TRBD2. This CDR3 has 15 residues. Germline V gene data show CDR1 as LNHDA and CDR2 as SQIVND (reference sequence). V lost 0 bases to trimming and J lost 0 bases; unmatched junction nucleotides: 2. The CDR3 coding sequence is TGTGCCAGTAGTATAGAGGCTAGCGGCTCCTACGAGCAGTACTTC. Translation gives CASSIEASGSYEQYF.

The rearrangement links TRBV29-1 to TRBJ2-2; 8 bases map to TRBD2. Losses at the gene ends were 7 bases for V and 7 bases for J; bases not matched to a gene: 8. This CDR3 contains 13 residues. Germline loops: CDR1 SQVTM, CDR2 ANQGSEA. The CDR3: CSATGLGDGELFF. The DNA for the CDR3 is TGCAGCGCTACGGGACTAGGCGACGGGGAGCTGTTTTTT.

The chain carries TRBV4-1 and TRBJ2-7, with no clear D. The CDR3 runs to 10 residues. Between the trimmed V and J ends, which lost 7 bases and 3 bases, there was a span of 4 bases. Germline assignment: CDR1 MGHRA and CDR2 YSYEKL. The CDR3 coding sequence is TGCGCCAGCACAAACTACGAGCAGTACTTC. It yields the protein CASTNYEQYF.

The chain combines TRBV28 with TRBJ1-1; D call uncertain. The germline V gene encodes CDR1 MDHEN and CDR2 SYDVKM. The CDR3 is 14 amino acids. Trimming removed 5 bases from V and 0 bases from J, with 10 bases in between. The CDR3 here is CASSQTSMNTEAFF. CDR3 bases: TGTGCCAGCAGTCAGACAAGCATGAACACTGAAGCTTTCTTT.

The J gene is TRBJ1-1, the V gene TRBV6-6; D is unresolved. The V and J ends lost 5 bases and 1 base respectively, with 8 bases between them. The germline V gene encodes CDR1 MNHNY and CDR2 SVGAGI (reference sequence). The CDR3 is made up of 13 amino acids. The CDR3 DNA reads as TGTGCCAGCAGTAGGGAGCAGAACACTGAAGCTTTCTTT. Protein sequence: CASSREQNTEAFF.

This clone appeared a single time. V gene TRBV6-4 combines with J gene TRBJ2-7, with a weak D call TRBD2 (5 bases). Per the germline V gene, CDR1 is MRHNA and CDR2 is SNTAGT. V was cut by 6 bases and J by 6 bases, with 15 bases left in between. This CDR3 has 13 amino acids. CDR3: CASSGRRGPEQYF. DNA of the CDR3: TGTGCCAGCAGCGGGCGACGCGGGCCCGAGCAGTACTTC.

The chain couples TRBV7-9 to TRBJ2-1; D perhaps matches TRBD1 (6 bases). Germline CDR1 reads SEHNR; CDR2 reads FQNEAQ (reference sequence). V lost 4 bases, J lost 9 bases, and 19 bases lay in between. The CDR3 has 15 residues. CDR3 residues: CASSSNRDNLGEQFF. The CDR3 DNA follows: TGTGCCAGCAGCTCAAACCGGGACAACTTGGGTGAGCAGTTCTTC. The whole variable domain, remainder taken from reference TRBV7-9 and TRBJ2-1, is DTGVSQNPRHKITKRGQNVTFRCDPISEHNRLYWYRQTLGQGPEFLTYFQNEAQLEKSRLLSDRFSAERPKGSFSTLEIQRTEQGDSAMYLCASSSNRDNLGEQFFGPGTRLTVL.

In DNA, the CDR3 is TGTGCCAGCAGCCAAGACTACTCCTACGAGCAGTACTTC. This encodes CASSQDYSYEQYF. V and J are TRBV14 and TRBJ2-7; D gene unclear. Between the trimmed V and J ends, which lost 0 bases and 0 bases, there was a span of 3 bases. The CDR3 is made up of 13 amino acids. Germline V lookup: CDR1 SGHDN, CDR2 FVKESK. Full variable domain (rest looked up from reference TRBV14 and TRBJ2-7): EAGVTQFPSHSVIEKGQTVTLRCDPISGHDNLYWYRRVMGKEIKFLLHFVKESKQDESGMPNNRFLAERTGGTYSTLKVQPAELEDSGVYFCASSQDYSYEQYFGPGTRLTVT.

CDR3 in DNA: TGTGCCAGCAGCTTGCCCCGGTCCTACGAGCAGTACTTC. Translation gives CASSLPRSYEQYF. The chain carries TRBV5-4 and TRBJ2-7; D is unclear. The CDR3 totals 13 residues. Trimming pared 1 base from V and 1 base from J, leaving 6 bases between. The germline gives CDR1 SGHNT, CDR2 YYREEE (reference sequence).

The CDR3 region has the DNA TGTGCCAGTACCCTCGGGGGGGCGGGAGAGCAGTACTTC. As protein: CASTLGGAGEQYF. This rearrangement joins TRBV19 to TRBJ2-7; the match to TRBD2 covers 8 bases. This CDR3 has 13 residues. Per the germline V gene, CDR1 is LNHDA and CDR2 is SQIVND (reference sequence). V lost 7 bases to trimming and J lost 7 bases; unmatched junction nucleotides: 9.

This chain joins TRBV6-5 and TRBJ2-2, with 11 bases aligning to TRBD2. Losses at the gene ends were 6 bases for V and 5 bases for J; bases not matched to a gene: 2. In germline, CDR1 is MNHEY, CDR2 SVGAGI. The CDR3 runs 14 residues. The chain's CDR3 is CASRRTSGTGELFF. The DNA for the CDR3 is TGTGCCAGCAGACGGACTAGCGGGACCGGGGAGCTGTTTTTT.